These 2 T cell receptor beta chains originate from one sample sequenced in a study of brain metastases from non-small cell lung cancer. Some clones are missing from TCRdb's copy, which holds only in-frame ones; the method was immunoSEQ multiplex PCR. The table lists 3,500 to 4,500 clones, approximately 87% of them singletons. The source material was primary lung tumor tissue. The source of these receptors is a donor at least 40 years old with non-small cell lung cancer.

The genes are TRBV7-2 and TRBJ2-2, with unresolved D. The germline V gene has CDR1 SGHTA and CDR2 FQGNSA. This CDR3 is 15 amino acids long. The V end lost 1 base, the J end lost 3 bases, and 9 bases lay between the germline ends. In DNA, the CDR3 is TGTGCCAGCAGCTTAGATAGTGAATACACCGGGGAGCTGTTTTTT. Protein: CASSLDSEYTGELFF.

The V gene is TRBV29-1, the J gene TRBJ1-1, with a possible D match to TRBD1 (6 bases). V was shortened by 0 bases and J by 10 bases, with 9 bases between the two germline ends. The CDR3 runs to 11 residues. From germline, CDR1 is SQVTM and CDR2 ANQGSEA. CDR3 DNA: TGCAGCGTTGAAGAGGGGGCGGGAGCTTTCTTT. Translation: CSVEEGAGAFF.